This paragraph covers one T cell receptor beta chain sequence. The antigen is not known. Division of CD4+ cells produced a CD45RA+ naive subset and a CD45RA-negative memory subset. Over several immunoSEQ plates, each subset's genomic DNA was distributed in even portions. Sorted subsets were amplified in replicate PCRs using around 200 ng DNA, tens of thousands of T cell genomes. TCRdb keeps only in-frame clones here, not all; method: immunoSEQ multiplex PCR. Among 2 million to 2.5 million clones, roughly 92% were seen once, and the ten largest hold 0.37%. These data are taken from a study of shared clonotypes between healthy human individuals. Study-wide findings and caveats: Clonotype sharing among donors likely depends on sequencing depth.

Sequenced input: naive CD4+ T cells from PBMCs. Stated subset: CD45RA+ positively selected. The receptor was isolated from a man younger than 35 in good health. Some clones in this sample may be carry-over from other donors' samples.

The CDR3, as DNA: TGCAGCGTGAGGGACAGGGGGCAATCACCCCTCCACTTT. It yields the protein CSVRDRGQSPLHF. The chain couples TRBV29-1 to TRBJ1-6; the match to TRBD1 covers 12 bases. CDR3 length equals 13 residues. The V and J ends lost 6 bases and 10 bases, in that order; junction bases with no gene match: 4. Germline lookup yields CDR1 SQVTM and CDR2 ANQGSEA.